Listed here are 28 T cell receptor beta chains from one sample, sequenced in a study of shared clonotypes between healthy human individuals. Repertoires were generated with immunoSEQ multiplex PCR, while TCRdb's copy carries only in-frame clones and drops some. This sample has about 2.3 million clones, with 92% found just once. Sequenced sample: naive CD4+ T cells from PBMCs. Stated subset: CD45RA+ positively selected. The receptor set was obtained from a man aged 18-30 years in good health. Some clones in this sample may be carry-over from other donors' samples.

The genes are TRBV4-1 and TRBJ2-7; either TRBD1 or TRBD2 may supply D (5 bases each). Germline-derived CDR1 and CDR2 are MGHRA and YSYEKL. The germline V and J ends were trimmed by 2 bases and 3 bases, with 14 bases remaining between them. The CDR3 totals 15 residues. CDR3 DNA sequence: TGCGCCAGCAGCCAACGGGACCTCCGCATCTACGAGCAGTACTTC. Protein sequence: CASSQRDLRIYEQYF.

This rearrangement joins TRBV15 to TRBJ1-1; D may be TRBD1 (6 bases). The V end was cut by 0 bases, the J end by 0 bases, with 8 bases between. The CDR3 covers 15 residues. Germline-derived CDR1 and CDR2 are LNHNV and YYDKDF (reference sequence). In DNA form, the CDR3 reads TGTGCCACCAGCAGAGAGGACAGAATGAACACTGAAGCTTTCTTT. It translates to CATSREDRMNTEAFF.

The chain uses TRBV30 and TRBJ1-1, with D tentatively TRBD1 (5 bases). Trimming took 3 bases from V and 3 from J, leaving 17 bases between them. This CDR3 has 15 amino acids. CDR1 and CDR2 from the germline V gene are GTSNPN and SVGIG (reference sequence). CDR3 loop: CAWRTGSGRHTEAFF. For the CDR3, the DNA is TGTGCCTGGAGGACCGGCTCAGGGCGGCACACTGAAGCTTTCTTT.

The chain employs TRBV7-9 and TRBJ1-4; D remains unclear. The CDR3 runs 17 residues. The germline V gene has CDR1 SEHNR and CDR2 FQNEAQ (reference sequence). Between the trimmed V and J ends, which lost 2 bases and 0 bases, there was a span of 13 bases. DNA for the CDR3: TGTGCCAGCAGCTTAACGGTAGGGCTGACAACTAATGAAAAACTGTTTTTT. It is translated as CASSLTVGLTTNEKLFF.

This clone was found once. The chain joins TRBV5-6 to TRBJ1-3, with D possibly being TRBD1 (6 bases). Trimming removed 4 bases at V and 7 bases at J, with 18 bases between. The CDR3 has 15 amino acids. Germline V gives CDR1 SGHDT, CDR2 YYEEEE. The CDR3 sequence: CASSNRATLRNTIYF. In DNA, the CDR3 is TGTGCCAGCAGCAACAGGGCCACTCTGAGGAACACCATATATTTT.

V is TRBV7-3 and J is TRBJ2-3, with 8 positions matching TRBD1. With 1 base clipped from V and 1 base from J, the junction kept 4 bases outside the gene matches. The CDR3 runs 16 residues. CDR1 SGHTA and CDR2 FQGTGA come from the germline V gene. CDR3 protein: CASSLMVTGGTDTQYF. DNA of the CDR3: TGTGCCAGCAGCTTAATGGTGACAGGGGGCACAGATACGCAGTATTTT.

The gene calls are TRBV10-3 and TRBJ1-1; possibly TRBD1 for D (6 bases). V was cut by 3 bases and J by 11 bases, with 10 bases left in between. The CDR3 is 11 amino acids. Germline CDR1 ENHRY, CDR2 SYGVKD. CDR3 loop: CAISEGGYAFF. The CDR3 DNA reads TGTGCCATCAGTGAAGGGGGTTACGCTTTCTTT.

The rearrangement uses TRBV5-6 and TRBJ2-5; TRBD2 might be the D (5 bases). V lost 4 bases to trimming and J lost 1 base, with 14 bases between them. The CDR3 runs to 15 residues. Germline-derived CDR1 and CDR2 are SGHDT and YYEEEE. The CDR3 protein is CASSRGPFPQETQYF. CDR3 sequence (DNA): TGTGCCAGCAGCCGGGGTCCCTTTCCCCAAGAGACCCAGTACTTC.

The sample holds one count of this clone. This rearrangement joins TRBV6-1 to TRBJ1-1; D ambiguous. CDR1 is MNHNS, CDR2 SASEGT, per germline. The CDR3 extends over 12 amino acids. Trimming stripped 2 bases from V and 11 bases from J, with 12 bases between. CDR3 nucleotide sequence: TGTGCCAGCAGTGAACGGGGAGCCTGGGCTTTCTTT. Protein sequence: CASSERGAWAFF.

The genes are TRBV7-8 and TRBJ2-3; D is undetermined. Germline CDR1 SGHVS, CDR2 FQNEAQ. The V end lost 0 bases, the J end lost 6 bases, and 7 bases lay between the germline ends. The CDR3 runs 13 residues. The CDR3 sequence: CASSLALGDTQYF. In DNA form, the CDR3 reads TGTGCCAGCAGCTTAGCGCTTGGGGATACGCAGTATTTT.

This chain connects TRBV5-5 to TRBJ2-7, with D possibly matching TRBD1 (5 bases). V was clipped by 7 bases and J by 11 bases, with 13 bases between them. In germline, CDR1 is SGHKS, CDR2 YYEKEE (reference sequence). CDR3 length: 10 amino acids. DNA of the CDR3: TGTGCCAGCGGAGCAGGGTCGGAGTACTTC. Translation: CASGAGSEYF.

The V call is TRBV5-1, the J call TRBJ2-1; D remains unclear. The CDR3 sequence is 14 residues long. Germline V gene sequence: CDR1 SGHRS, CDR2 YFSETQ. V was trimmed by 1 base and J by 8 bases, leaving 13 bases between them. CDR3 nucleotide sequence: TGCGCCAGCAGCTTGCCCCTACTCCCAGATGAGCAGTTCTTC. Translating it yields CASSLPLLPDEQFF.

With regard to this clone: At the DNA level, this CDR3 is encoded by other sequences in the same sample as well. The chain couples TRBV28 to TRBJ1-2; D is perhaps TRBD1 (6 bases). V was clipped by 3 bases and J by 3 bases, with 8 bases between them. The CDR3 contains 13 residues. Germline V CDR1 and CDR2: MDHEN, SYDVKM. For the CDR3, the DNA is TGTGCCAGCAGTTTCGGGGGCGACTATGGCTACACCTTC. Translating it yields CASSFGGDYGYTF.

This chain links TRBV5-4 with TRBJ2-7, with D possibly matching TRBD2 (7 bases). The length of the CDR3 is 14 residues. Germline CDR1 and CDR2: SGHNT and YYREEE (reference sequence). Trimming removed 0 bases at V and 4 bases at J, with 11 bases between. The CDR3 sequence: CASSLARGAYEQYF. The CDR3, as DNA: TGTGCCAGCAGCTTGGCCCGGGGGGCTTACGAGCAGTACTTC.

For this clone: The junction departs from the called germline gene at one end, perhaps through a read error. The chain recombines TRBV6-5 with TRBJ1-2; D unresolved. CDR1 and CDR2 (germline): MNHEY, SVGAGI. This CDR3 has 11 amino acids. In DNA form, the CDR3 reads TGTGCCAGCAGGGAAAGGCTAGATACACTCTTC. Translating it yields CASRERLDTLF.

V gene TRBV6-5 combines with J gene TRBJ1-1, with D possibly being TRBD1 (5 bases). CDR3 size: 13 residues. Per the germline V gene, CDR1 is MNHEY and CDR2 is SVGAGI. V was trimmed by 4 bases and J by 0 bases, leaving 6 bases between them. CDR3: CASSSGLNTEAFF. The CDR3 DNA reads as TGTGCCAGCAGTTCGGGACTGAACACTGAAGCTTTCTTT.

The rearrangement links TRBV28 to TRBJ1-1; D possibly corresponds to TRBD1 (6 bases). This CDR3 region has 14 residues. Germline assignment: CDR1 MDHEN and CDR2 SYDVKM. Deletions cut 5 bases from V and 8 bases from J, with 18 bases between. The CDR3 sequence is CASSQRTVASEAFF. Here the CDR3 DNA reads TGTGCCAGCAGTCAAAGGACAGTAGCTTCCGAAGCTTTCTTT.

This chain uses TRBV7-9 with TRBJ2-1, with 9 bases lining up with TRBD2. The V and J ends lost 3 bases and 15 bases, in that order; junction bases with no gene match: 6. Germline V gene data show CDR1 as SEHNR and CDR2 as FQNEAQ (reference sequence). The length of the CDR3 is 12 residues. In nucleotides, the CDR3 is TGTGCCAGCAGCTTTGCTCGAGCGGGAGGGTTCTTC. Amino acid sequence: CASSFARAGGFF.

This clone was seen just once. The gene calls are TRBV12-5 and TRBJ2-7, with 14 bases identical to TRBD2. Germline CDR1 LGHNT, CDR2 FRNRAP. This CDR3 comprises 19 residues. V trimming: 2 bases; J trimming: 6 bases; junction bases outside the gene matches: 15. The CDR3 loop reads CASGLPQTGGLAGVVEQYF. The CDR3 DNA sequence: TGTGCTAGTGGTTTGCCACAGACAGGGGGACTAGCGGGAGTAGTCGAGCAGTACTTC.

The rearrangement uses TRBV7-9 and TRBJ2-1; 7 bases line up with TRBD1. CDR1 and CDR2 (germline): SEHNR, FQNEAQ (reference sequence). V was pared by 4 bases and J by 15 bases, with 6 bases of the junction left unmatched. This CDR3 region has 11 residues. CDR3 amino acids: CASSWGTEGFF. In DNA form, the CDR3 reads TGTGCCAGCAGCTGGGGGACAGAGGGGTTCTTC. The whole variable domain, remainder taken from reference TRBV7-9 and TRBJ2-1, is DTGVSQNPRHKITKRGQNVTFRCDPISEHNRLYWYRQTLGQGPEFLTYFQNEAQLEKSRLLSDRFSAERPKGSFSTLEIQRTEQGDSAMYLCASSWGTEGFFGPGTRLTVL.

The chain links TRBV7-6 to TRBJ1-1, with 11 bases identical to TRBD1. With 5 bases clipped from V and 1 base from J, the junction kept 6 bases outside the gene matches. Germline V gene data show CDR1 as SGHVS and CDR2 as FNYEAQ. The CDR3 is 16 residues long. The CDR3 protein is CASSRPGTGGNTEAFF. The CDR3 region has the DNA TGTGCCAGCAGCCGTCCCGGGACAGGGGGGAACACTGAAGCTTTCTTT.

V usage is TRBV2 and J usage is TRBJ2-7, with 8 bases fitting TRBD2. The V and J ends lost 8 bases and 2 bases, in that order; junction bases with no gene match: 14. Germline assignment: CDR1 SNHLY and CDR2 FYNNEI. The CDR3 is 16 amino acids. CDR3 nucleotides: TGTGCCAGCGGTGGGGGGGGTAGCGGGGCACCCTACGAGCAGTACTTC. Translated, it gives CASGGGGSGAPYEQYF. Supplemented by reference TRBV2 and TRBJ2-7, the full variable domain reads EPEVTQTPSHQVTQMGQEVILRCVPISNHLYFYWYRQILGQKVEFLVSFYNNEISEKSEIFDDQFSVERPDGSNFTLKIRSTKLEDSAMYFCASGGGGSGAPYEQYFGPGTRLTVT.

The V gene is TRBV5-1, the J gene TRBJ2-2; weak D call: TRBD1 (6 bases). This CDR3 has 14 residues. Germline V gene lookup returns CDR1 SGHRS and CDR2 YFSETQ. Trimming stripped 5 bases from V and 3 bases from J, with 11 bases between. This CDR3 reads CASRDREYTGELFF. The CDR3 DNA sequence: TGCGCCAGCAGGGACAGAGAATACACCGGGGAGCTGTTTTTT. The full variable domain, rest sourced from reference TRBV5-1 and TRBJ2-2, is KAGVTQTPRYLIKTRGQQVTLSCSPISGHRSVSWYQQTPGQGLQFLFEYFSETQRNKGNFPGRFSGRQFSNSRSEMNVSTLELGDSALYLCASRDREYTGELFFGEGSRLTVL.

On this clone itself: At the DNA level, this CDR3 is encoded by other sequences in the same sample as well. The J gene is TRBJ1-4, the V gene TRBV18; D call uncertain. Trimming cost V 0 bases and J 8 bases, with 10 bases left between them. From germline, CDR1 is KGHSH and CDR2 LQKENI. This CDR3 region has 14 residues. In nucleotides, the CDR3 is TGTGCCAGCTCACCACCGGGTCGAGGGGAAAAACTGTTTTTT. Its protein is CASSPPGRGEKLFF.

This chain joins TRBV27 and TRBJ2-2; 11 nucleotides line up with TRBD1. V lost 5 bases to trimming and J lost 5 bases; unmatched junction nucleotides: 4. The germline V gene encodes CDR1 MNHEY and CDR2 SMNVEV (reference sequence). This CDR3 spans 15 amino acids. Written as DNA, the CDR3 is TGTGCCAGCAGTAGGGACAGGGGGGGGACCGGGGAGCTGTTTTTT. Translated, it gives CASSRDRGGTGELFF.

CDR3 protein: CASSSLGGIQETQYF. CDR3 sequence (DNA): TGTGCCAGCAGCTCCCTCGGGGGAATCCAAGAGACCCAGTACTTC. V gene TRBV14 combines with J gene TRBJ2-5, with D perhaps matching TRBD2 (6 bases). V was cut by 5 bases and J by 1 base, with 14 bases left in between. CDR1 and CDR2 (germline): SGHDN, FVKESK. CDR3 length equals 15 residues.

This rearrangement joins TRBV5-1 to TRBJ2-7; D possibly matches TRBD1 or TRBD2 (5 bases each). The CDR3 sequence is 14 residues long. The germline V gene encodes CDR1 SGHRS and CDR2 YFSETQ. Trimming took off 4 bases at V and 4 bases at J, with 15 bases between the two ends. The CDR3 DNA sequence: TGCGCCAGCAGCGGGGCGGGCTCCCGTTACGAGCAGTACTTC. Protein sequence: CASSGAGSRYEQYF.

This chain uses TRBV7-3 with TRBJ2-1; TRBD1 agrees at 9 bases. V shed 5 bases and J 6 bases; nucleotides not matched to a gene: 8. The CDR3 extends over 15 amino acids. Germline CDR1 SGHTA, CDR2 FQGTGA. CDR3 amino acids: CASSRTGGLGNEQFF. The CDR3 coding sequence is TGTGCCAGCAGCCGCACAGGGGGCCTGGGCAATGAGCAGTTCTTC. The full variable domain, its missing parts supplied by reference TRBV7-3 and TRBJ2-1, is GAGVSQTPSNKVTEKGKYVELRCDPISGHTALYWYRQSLGQGPEFLIYFQGTGAADDSGLPNDRFFAVRPEGSVSTLKIQRTERGDSAVYLCASSRTGGLGNEQFFGPGTRLTVL.